This T cell receptor beta chain was found in a study of early T cells in non-severe SARS-CoV-2 infection. Overall study: Sequenced bulk RNA came from whole blood that was unsorted, and chains were unpaired.

This clonotype was recorded many times. V was shortened by 8 bases and J by 5 bases, with 15 bases between the two germline ends. The CDR3 has 13 residues. Attachment of unique molecular identifiers to individual cDNA molecules was performed. TCRdb re-analysed the 5' RACE reads in MiXCR, keeping a single row per CDR3 protein. This repertoire shows just over 70,000 distinct CDR3 sequences, around 13% found once; its top ten account for around 1.3%. This TCR was recovered from an adult who was a healthcare worker with PCR-confirmed SARS-CoV-2 infection or an uninfected control (not recorded which). Sample: whole blood. This sequence joins TRBV12-3 or TRBV12-4 and TRBJ1-1; D ambiguous. The CDR3 DNA reads as TGTGCCAGCGTCTGGAGGGTGGGGACTGAAGCTTTCTTT. This translates into CASVWRVGTEAFF.